The next 13 T cell receptor beta chains were all read from a single sample in a study of response to subunit inactivated influenza vaccine. Each CDR3 protein is one row after TCRdb ran MiXCR on the RT-PCR reads. Among under 200,000 distinct CDR3 sequences, about 10% were seen once, and the ten largest hold about a third. Sample: CD8+ T cells sorted from PBMCs, taken approximately 25 months after vaccination. The receptors shown here come from a man aged 50-75 years who received an inactivated influenza vaccine.

Ten or more counts support this clonotype. This chain joins TRBV24-1 and TRBJ2-1, with D maybe TRBD2 (5 bases). V shed 1 base and J shed 2 bases, with 5 bases lying between them. The CDR3 spans 14 residues. Germline assignment: CDR1 KGHDR and CDR2 SFDVKD. In DNA, the CDR3 is TGTGCCACCAGTGATTTTAGCGCCTACAATGAGCAGTTCTTC. Protein: CATSDFSAYNEQFF.

This clonotype was seen repeatedly, ten times or more. The chain employs TRBV4-3 and TRBJ2-1; the D gene is possibly TRBD2 (7 bases). Germline V gives CDR1 LGHNA, CDR2 YSLEER. V gave up 1 base and J gave up 2 bases, with 15 bases separating them. There are 17 residues in the CDR3. Here the CDR3 reads CASSQAGGRRPYNEQFF. The CDR3 DNA sequence: TGCGCCAGCAGCCAAGCGGGGGGCAGGCGCCCCTACAATGAGCAGTTCTTC.

The chain recombines TRBV7-6 with TRBJ2-1; 10 positions agree with TRBD2. The trim removed 0 bases at V and 1 base at J, leaving 6 bases unmatched. This CDR3 region has 18 residues. CDR1 and CDR2 (germline): SGHVS, FNYEAQ. CDR3 bases: TGTGCCAGCAGCTTAGCGCATGGACTAGCGGAATCCTACAATGAGCAGTTCTTC. Encoded protein: CASSLAHGLAESYNEQFF.

This clonotype came up many times. The chain is built from TRBV10-3 and TRBJ2-1; TRBD2 matches 7 bases. Germline V gene sequence: CDR1 ENHRY, CDR2 SYGVKD. V lost 3 bases, J lost 6 bases, and 5 bases stayed unmatched. There are 14 residues in the CDR3. The CDR3 DNA follows: TGTGCCATCAGTGAAGATGGACTAGGCAATGAGCAGTTCTTC. Encoded protein: CAISEDGLGNEQFF.

This clonotype was detected a few times. The chain couples TRBV11-2 to TRBJ2-1; no definite D call. Germline CDR1 SGHAT, CDR2 FQNNGV. The length of the CDR3 is 13 residues. V was shortened by 1 base and J by 9 bases, with 10 bases between the two germline ends. The CDR3 region is CASSLGSWSEQFF. Here the CDR3 DNA reads TGTGCCAGCAGCTTAGGGTCTTGGTCTGAGCAGTTCTTC.

The chain employs TRBV6-2 or TRBV6-3 and TRBJ2-7; the D gene is possibly TRBD1 (6 bases). Between the trimmed V and J ends, which lost 5 bases and 1 base, there was a span of 12 bases. Germline V CDR1 and CDR2: MNHEY, SVGEGT. The CDR3 is made up of 14 amino acids. The CDR3, as DNA: TGTGCCAGCAGTCCTCCAGGGGAGTCCTACGAGCAGTACTTC. It encodes CASSPPGESYEQYF.

This clonotype has just a few counts. The V gene is TRBV5-1, the J gene TRBJ2-2, with TRBD1 matching 10 bases. This CDR3 is built from 15 residues. V lost 6 bases to trimming and J lost 4 bases; unmatched junction nucleotides: 6. CDR1 SGHRS and CDR2 YFSETQ come from the germline V gene. CDR3 coding DNA: TGCGCCAGCAAGGTTTGGGACAGGGGCACCGGGGAGCTGTTTTTT. It translates to CASKVWDRGTGELFF.

This clonotype was recorded many times. The chain uses TRBV10-3 and TRBJ2-7, with 9 bases lining up with TRBD2. J lost 5 bases, V lost 6 bases, and 5 bases had no gene match. CDR1 and CDR2 from the germline V gene are ENHRY and SYGVKD. The CDR3 spans 13 residues. The CDR3 DNA reads as TGTGCCATCAGGGTAGCGGGAGTAAACGAGCAGTACTTC. Protein product: CAIRVAGVNEQYF.

The chain recombines TRBV7-9 with TRBJ2-5, with unresolved D. Deletions cut 5 bases from V and 2 bases from J, with 12 bases between. Germline CDR1 is SEHNR and CDR2 is FQNEAQ (reference sequence). The CDR3 is made up of 14 amino acids. CDR3 amino acids: CASSPIDIQETQYF. CDR3 sequence (DNA): TGTGCCAGCAGCCCGATTGACATACAAGAGACCCAGTACTTC.

This clonotype was counted ten times or more. The rearrangement uses TRBV27 and TRBJ2-1; 7 bases are shared with TRBD1. After removal of 2 bases from V and 4 bases from J, the junction contained 11 bases not matched to a gene. This CDR3 has 17 residues. Germline CDR1 MNHEY, CDR2 SMNVEV (reference sequence). This CDR3 is CASSLLIRQGRYNEQFF. CDR3 DNA sequence: TGTGCCAGCAGTTTACTTATAAGACAGGGCAGATACAATGAGCAGTTCTTC.

A single count supports this clonotype. The genes are TRBV20-1 and TRBJ2-7; TRBD2 agrees at 7 bases. The ends lost 3 bases at V and 6 bases at J; junction bases unmatched: 11. Looked up from germline, CDR1 is DFQATT and CDR2 is SNEGSKA (reference sequence). There are 14 residues in the CDR3. Here the CDR3 reads CSASGRRESSEQYF. The CDR3 DNA sequence: TGCAGTGCTAGCGGTCGGCGGGAGAGCTCCGAGCAGTACTTC.

This clonotype was seen at least ten times. CDR3 region: CASSQDPGTVYEQYF. For the CDR3, the DNA is TGTGCCAGCAGCCAAGACCCTGGGACCGTCTACGAGCAGTACTTC. This chain connects TRBV3-1 to TRBJ2-7; perhaps D is TRBD1 or TRBD2 (5 bases each). The germline V gene has CDR1 LGHDT and CDR2 YNNKEL (reference sequence). The germline V and J ends were trimmed by 0 bases and 3 bases, with 12 bases remaining between them. This CDR3 comprises 15 residues.

This clonotype was recorded many times. V usage is TRBV6-1 and J usage is TRBJ2-2; D remains ambiguous. V was cut by 8 bases and J by 1 base, with 11 bases left in between. Germline V lookup: CDR1 MNHNS, CDR2 SASEGT. CDR3 length equals 14 residues. Written as DNA, the CDR3 is TGTGCCAGCGAAACCCCGATGAACACCGGGGAGCTGTTTTTT. It codes for CASETPMNTGELFF.